This TCR beta chain was profiled in a study of blood T cell repertoires in COVID-19. As for the study in general: Samples of COVID-19 (acute and convalescent) were obtained from the United States, Italy and Spain. The analysed material was cDNA or gDNA that came from T cells, B-cell-depleted T cells, or PBMCs.

V was cut by 4 bases and J by 7 bases, with 13 bases left in between. Germline values: CDR1 MNHEY, CDR2 SMNVEV (reference sequence). This CDR3 comprises 13 residues. Original handling: Amplified reference gene primers provided the basis for estimating nucleated cell counts. Sequenced by immunoSEQ multiplex PCR; TCRdb stores in-frame clones only, minus some. That table is the source of V, J and clone size, and D and trimming were worked out from the DNA. The repertoire holds about 210,000 clones, 88% seen once, with 1.5% in the top ten. Material for sequencing was peripheral blood. The chain joins TRBV27 to TRBJ1-2, with D tentatively TRBD1 (5 bases). This clonotype originated in a man younger than 35 with active or convalescent COVID-19. CDR3 coding DNA: TGTGCCAGCAGTTCTTCAGGGTCGGGTGGCTACACCTTC. Protein sequence: CASSSSGSGGYTF.